The next 26 T cell receptor beta chains were all read from a single sample in a study of Graves' ophthalmopathy and Graves' hyperthyroidism. Researchers took RNA transcripts and amplified TCR beta CDR3 regions from them. HTBI-primed first-round RT-PCR preceded second-round multiplex PCR. TCRdb ran MiXCR on the multiplex PCR reads and lists one entry per CDR3 protein. The profile shows roughly 1.1 million distinct CDR3 sequences, less than 45% of them singletons. Sequenced input: peripheral blood or thyroid tissue (not recorded which). These receptors came from an adult man with Graves' hyperthyroidism.

This chain uses TRBV6-6 with TRBJ2-7, with 7 nucleotides matching TRBD2. CDR1 and CDR2 (germline): MNHNY, SVGAGI (reference sequence). The CDR3 runs to 15 residues. After removal of 0 bases from V and 7 bases from J, the junction contained 9 bases not matched to a gene. The CDR3 DNA is TGTGCCAGCAGTTACTCTCTAGCGGATGGGTCAGAGCAGTACTTC. Its translation is CASSYSLADGSEQYF.

This clonotype appeared many times. This chain joins TRBV10-3 and TRBJ2-5; D not certain. V lost 6 bases and J 2 bases, leaving 13 bases between the germline ends. CDR3 length: 14 amino acids. Germline V gene lookup returns CDR1 ENHRY and CDR2 SYGVKD. The CDR3 region has the DNA TGTGCCATCAGCCCCTGGCGGTATCAAGAGACCCAGTACTTC. Amino acid sequence: CAISPWRYQETQYF.

The rearrangement links TRBV7-9 to TRBJ1-4, with 7 bases lining up with TRBD1. Germline V gene data show CDR1 as SEHNR and CDR2 as FQNEAQ (reference sequence). Germline trimming cut 5 bases from V and 5 bases from J; bases unmatched to any gene: 8. CDR3 length: 15 amino acids. DNA of the CDR3: TGTGCCAGCAGCAGAGGGACAGAGAGAAATGAAAAACTGTTTTTT. This codes for CASSRGTERNEKLFF.

This clonotype was seen at least ten times. The chain has TRBV7-6 and TRBJ2-7; no clear D. This CDR3 has 16 residues. Trimming took off 2 bases at V and 3 bases at J, with 17 bases between the two ends. The germline gives CDR1 SGHVS, CDR2 FNYEAQ. The CDR3 reads CASSLSSPNYFYEQYF. The CDR3 DNA reads TGTGCCAGCAGCTTATCGTCCCCTAATTATTTCTACGAGCAGTACTTC.

With respect to this clonotype: Since a much larger clone is just one base distant, this may be a read error. V gene TRBV7-9 combines with J gene TRBJ1-1, with D possibly matching TRBD1 (6 bases). Germline CDR1 reads SEHNR; CDR2 reads FQNEAQ (reference sequence). The CDR3 is 16 amino acids. For the CDR3, the DNA is TGTGCCAGCAGCTTAGCGCGAGGATTTCGGGACACTGAATCTTTCTTT. Translated, it gives CASSLARGFRDTESFF.

V is TRBV29-1 and J is TRBJ2-7; D call uncertain. In germline, CDR1 is SQVTM, CDR2 ANQGSEA. Trimming took off 6 bases at V and 2 bases at J, with 14 bases between the two ends. This CDR3 is 13 amino acids long. This chain's CDR3 is CSVREAATYEQYF. The CDR3 DNA reads TGCAGCGTGCGCGAGGCGGCTACCTACGAGCAGTACTTC.

The chain uses TRBV7-6 and TRBJ2-3; 11 nucleotides line up with TRBD2. Per germline, CDR1 SGHVS and CDR2 FNYEAQ. Trimming removed 5 bases from V and 4 bases from J; junction bases left unmatched: 2. The CDR3 extends over 14 amino acids. Here the CDR3 reads CASSPLAGADTQYF. The DNA for the CDR3 is TGTGCCAGCAGCCCACTAGCGGGAGCAGATACGCAGTATTTT.

V is TRBV6-5 and J is TRBJ2-5; a possible D gene is TRBD2 (5 bases). Germline lookup yields CDR1 MNHEY and CDR2 SVGAGI. Trimming removed 0 bases at V and 5 bases at J, with 13 bases between. The CDR3 covers 15 residues. CDR3 protein: CASSYSRTSGETQYF. The CDR3 DNA reads TGTGCCAGCAGTTACTCGAGAACTAGTGGGGAGACCCAGTACTTC.

The chain links TRBV27 to TRBJ1-5; D is ambiguous. The CDR3 totals 14 residues. Germline CDR1 reads MNHEY; CDR2 reads SMNVEV (reference sequence). V was pared by 5 bases and J by 0 bases, with 8 bases between. CDR3 amino acids: CASSRRYSNQPQHF. CDR3 nucleotide sequence: TGTGCCAGCAGTCGGCGATATAGCAATCAGCCCCAGCATTTT.

This clonotype was found a few times. The V gene is TRBV5-1, the J gene TRBJ2-7, with D uncertain. This CDR3 contains 13 residues. The V gene lost 5 bases and the J gene lost 2 bases, with 11 bases spanning the gap. Germline CDR1 reads SGHRS; CDR2 reads YFSETQ. The CDR3 bases are TGCGCCAGCAGAGATGGGGAAGCCTACGAGCAGTACTTC. Its translation: CASRDGEAYEQYF.

Points on this clonotype: The junction shows a germline mismatch at one end, possibly a read error. The chain links TRBV10-3 to TRBJ1-1, with TRBD1 as a possible D gene (5 bases). CDR1 and CDR2 (germline): ENHRY, SYGVKD. The CDR3 is 15 amino acids. The chain's CDR3 is CASSKPEQWGTEAFF. The CDR3 bases are TGTGCCAGCAGTAAACCGGAACAGTGGGGGACTGAAGCTTTCTTT.

The V call is TRBV28, the J call TRBJ1-1; D remains unclear. Trimming removed 6 bases from V and 6 bases from J, with 14 bases in between. CDR1 is MDHEN, CDR2 SYDVKM, per germline. The CDR3 totals 13 residues. The CDR3 spells CASRELGEAEAFF. The CDR3 DNA reads TGTGCCAGCAGGGAGCTTGGGGAGGCTGAAGCTTTCTTT.

The chain employs TRBV7-2 and TRBJ1-1; no definite D call. V was pared by 6 bases and J by 0 bases, with 14 bases between. Per the germline V gene, CDR1 is SGHTA and CDR2 is FQGNSA. The CDR3 length is 15 residues. The CDR3 DNA sequence: TGTGCCAGCAGTTCCTCGGGAATTCTGAACACTGAAGCTTTCTTT. It specifies CASSSSGILNTEAFF.

The V call is TRBV29-1, the J call TRBJ2-7; 9 positions match TRBD1. J was trimmed by 4 bases and V by 3 bases; bases with no gene match: 4. Germline CDR1 SQVTM, CDR2 ANQGSEA. CDR3 size: 13 residues. The CDR3 protein is CSVDTDRGYEQYF. The DNA of the CDR3 is TGCAGCGTTGACACGGACAGGGGTTACGAGCAGTACTTC.

The rearrangement uses TRBV14 and TRBJ1-3; D may be TRBD1 (5 bases). This CDR3 is 15 amino acids long. Trimming pared 0 bases from V and 4 bases from J, leaving 10 bases between. Germline V gives CDR1 SGHDN, CDR2 FVKESK. CDR3 in DNA: TGTGCCAGCAGCCAAGAAAGGGGTGGAGGAAACACCATATATTTT. It codes for CASSQERGGGNTIYF.

This clonotype was observed a handful of times. V is TRBV5-1 and J is TRBJ2-7, with D possibly called TRBD1 or TRBD2 (5 bases each). The germline V gene encodes CDR1 SGHRS and CDR2 YFSETQ. The CDR3 has 16 residues. V was pared by 5 bases and J by 3 bases, with 21 bases between. CDR3 in amino acids: CASRSYGGQGFYEQYF. In DNA form, the CDR3 reads TGCGCCAGCAGATCTTATGGGGGTCAGGGTTTCTACGAGCAGTACTTC.

This clonotype was counted ten times or more. This chain uses TRBV7-9 with TRBJ2-3; 7 bases fit TRBD2. V shed 3 bases, J shed 6 bases, and the junction held 3 bases outside the gene matches. CDR1 is SEHNR and CDR2 is FQNEAQ in the germline V gene (reference sequence). This CDR3 contains 13 residues. The CDR3 spells CASSLGGRDTQYF. The CDR3 coding sequence is TGTGCCAGCAGCTTGGGAGGGCGGGATACGCAGTATTTT.

This clonotype has at least ten counts. The chain is built from TRBV10-3 and TRBJ1-4; D remains unclear. CDR3 length: 14 residues. Per germline, CDR1 ENHRY and CDR2 SYGVKD. V dropped 0 bases and J dropped 3 bases, with 5 bases sitting between them. CDR3 sequence (DNA): TGTGCCATCAGTGAGTCGGGATCTAATGAAAAACTGTTTTTT. Translation: CAISESGSNEKLFF.

This clonotype was seen repeatedly, ten times or more. The gene calls are TRBV2 and TRBJ2-7; 11 nucleotides line up with TRBD2. After removal of 7 bases from V and 0 bases from J, the junction contained 8 bases not matched to a gene. This CDR3 region has 16 residues. The germline CDR1 and CDR2 sequences are SNHLY and FYNNEI. For the CDR3, the DNA is TGTGCCAGCAACAAAGACCTAGCGGGAGGCTCCTACGAGCAGTACTTC. Translation gives CASNKDLAGGSYEQYF.

About this clonotype itself: A much larger clonotype is one base distant, so this may be a read error. The chain is built from TRBV9 and TRBJ1-5; D may be TRBD1 (5 bases). Germline loops: CDR1 SGDLS, CDR2 YYNGEE. V was trimmed by 3 bases and J by 6 bases, leaving 10 bases between them. The CDR3 is 13 residues long. In nucleotides, the CDR3 is TGTGCCAGCAGCGGGGGGTCCGGTCAGCCCCAGCATTTT. Translation: CASSGGSGQPQHF.

The rearrangement links TRBV6-5 to TRBJ1-4; D is unclear. CDR3 length: 14 amino acids. Between the trimmed V and J ends, which lost 0 bases and 8 bases, there was a span of 10 bases. The germline V gene encodes CDR1 MNHEY and CDR2 SVGAGI. Here the CDR3 DNA reads TGTGCCAGCAGTTACTCGACTAGCGGGGAAAAACTGTTTTTT. This translates into CASSYSTSGEKLFF.

V and J are TRBV7-9 and TRBJ2-5, with a weak D call TRBD2 (7 bases). The CDR3 has 12 residues. Germline V gene lookup returns CDR1 SEHNR and CDR2 FQNEAQ (reference sequence). The germline V and J ends were trimmed by 7 bases and 7 bases, with 13 bases remaining between them. The CDR3 DNA reads as TGTGCCAGCACCCAGGGGAGGGGGACCCAGTACTTC. It codes for CASTQGRGTQYF.

This clonotype was seen a handful of times. The chain joins TRBV6-1 to TRBJ1-6; 10 bases agree with TRBD1. The CDR3 spans 14 residues. CDR1 is MNHNS and CDR2 is SASEGT in the germline V gene. Trimming at V came to 7 bases and at J to 8 bases, leaving 5 bases not matched to a gene. This CDR3 reads CASKDRGGHSPLHF. The CDR3 bases are TGTGCCAGCAAGGACAGGGGGGGGCATTCACCCCTCCACTTT.

This sequence joins TRBV2 and TRBJ2-5; 7 nucleotides agree with TRBD1. The germline V gene has CDR1 SNHLY and CDR2 FYNNEI. The CDR3 has 15 residues. J was trimmed by 9 bases and V by 1 base; bases with no gene match: 11. The CDR3 protein is CASSEGGQLNQPQYF. The CDR3 DNA sequence: TGTGCCAGCAGTGAAGGGGGACAGTTGAATCAGCCCCAGTACTTC.

This rearrangement joins TRBV10-3 to TRBJ1-5, with D perhaps TRBD1 (5 bases). The CDR3 totals 15 residues. Germline CDR1 ENHRY, CDR2 SYGVKD. V lost 4 bases and J lost 2, with 12 bases in between. The CDR3: CAISVEGSGNQPQHF. CDR3 DNA sequence: TGTGCCATCAGTGTGGAGGGGTCGGGCAATCAGCCCCAGCATTTT.

V is TRBV2 and J is TRBJ2-7; the match to TRBD1 covers 7 bases. Germline assignment: CDR1 SNHLY and CDR2 FYNNEI. Losses at the gene ends were 6 bases for V and 9 bases for J; bases not matched to a gene: 8. The CDR3 loop spans 12 amino acids. The CDR3 DNA is TGTGCCAGCAGGAAGACAGGGTCCGGGCAGTACTTC. This gives the protein CASRKTGSGQYF.